This T cell receptor (beta chain) was found in a study of Graves' ophthalmopathy and Graves' hyperthyroidism. All donors with ophthalmopathy were recorded as having moderate-to-severe activity, CAS ≥3, NOSPECS ≥4 and a duration under 3 months. Additional autoimmune diseases, uncontrolled infections, pregnancy or lactation disqualified patients. The diagnostic workup employed clinical symptoms, serum thyroxine, TRAb, thyroid ultrasound and orbital computed tomography. As for this clonotype: The antigen remains unidentified.

General study points: Sensitivity of approximately 90% and specificity of nearly 82% were achieved when a 13-signature model separated ophthalmopathy from stable hyperthyroidism.

Transcripts of RNA were the source for amplifying TCR beta CDR3 regions. HTBI primers served in a first-round RT-PCR, which a second-round multiplex PCR followed. MiXCR was run by TCRdb on the multiplex PCR reads, yielding one entry per CDR3 protein. Of almost 750,000 distinct CDR3 sequences listed, around 40% are singletons. This CDR3 has 15 residues. From germline, CDR1 is SNHLY and CDR2 FYNNEI. J gave up 3 bases and V 8 bases, and 9 bases lay outside the gene matches. The clonotype originates from an adult man with Graves' ophthalmopathy. V and J are TRBV2 and TRBJ1-3; 8 positions agree with TRBD1. Sequencing was performed on peripheral blood. The CDR3 nucleotides are TGTGCCAGCCGTAAGGACAGGGCGAATGGAAACACCATATATTTT. Its translation: CASRKDRANGNTIYF.